This note documents a single T cell receptor beta chain sequence. Its antigen is still unknown. TCRdb fed the 5' RACE reads into MiXCR, producing one record per CDR3 protein. The table lists about 360,000 distinct CDR3 sequences, around 20% of them singletons. This CDR3 contains 18 residues. Germline V gene sequence: CDR1 SGHRS, CDR2 YFSETQ. The V gene end was trimmed by 3 bases and the J gene end by 2 bases; junction bases not matched to a gene: 11. This record belongs to a study of CD8 T cells in ankylosing spondylitis. Findings and limits, study-wide: The authors reported significant enrichment of disease-linked clones in matched ankylosing spondylitis synovial fluid.

The sequence derives from a male donor with ankylosing spondylitis or in good health (not recorded which). Specimen: blood, either unsorted or a sorted T cell fraction (not recorded which). The chain is built from TRBV5-1 and TRBJ2-1, with 10 bases that match TRBD1. The chain's CDR3 is CASSSRFGTGDPYNEQFF. The CDR3 coding sequence is TGCGCCAGCAGCTCCAGATTCGGGACAGGGGACCCCTACAATGAGCAGTTCTTC.